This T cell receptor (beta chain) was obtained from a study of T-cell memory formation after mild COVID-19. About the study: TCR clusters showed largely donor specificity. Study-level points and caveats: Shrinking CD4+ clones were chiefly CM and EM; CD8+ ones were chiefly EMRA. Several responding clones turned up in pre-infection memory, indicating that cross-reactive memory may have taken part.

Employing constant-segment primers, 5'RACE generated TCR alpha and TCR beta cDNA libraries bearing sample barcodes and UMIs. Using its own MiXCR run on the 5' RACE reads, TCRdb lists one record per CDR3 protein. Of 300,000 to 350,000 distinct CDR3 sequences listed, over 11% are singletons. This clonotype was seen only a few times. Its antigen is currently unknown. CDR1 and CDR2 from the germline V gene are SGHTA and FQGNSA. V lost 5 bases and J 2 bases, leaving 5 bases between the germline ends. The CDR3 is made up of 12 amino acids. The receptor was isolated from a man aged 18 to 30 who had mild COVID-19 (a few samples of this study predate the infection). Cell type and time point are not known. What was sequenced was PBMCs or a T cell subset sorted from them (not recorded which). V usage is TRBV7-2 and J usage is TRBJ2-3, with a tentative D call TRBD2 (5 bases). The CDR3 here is CASSRDTDTQYF. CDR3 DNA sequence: TGTGCCAGCAGCCGGGACACAGATACGCAGTATTTT.